The source of this T cell receptor (beta chain) is a study of T-cell reconstitution after alpha-beta-depleted transplantation in children. Overall study findings and caveats: At the one-year point after transplant, T-cell counts and TCRbeta diversity were found to come mostly from T cells that had been newly produced. Reportedly, only several hundred clones from non-depleted graft cells drove alpha-beta T-cell counts at about two months.

V shed 2 bases and J shed 3 bases, with 5 bases lying between them. Germline CDR1 KGHDR, CDR2 SFDVKD. This CDR3 is built from 13 residues. Remarks on this clonotype: Its antigen is unknown.

Preparation of the TCRbeta library used unique molecular identifiers. MiXCR, run by TCRdb on the PCR reads, gives a single entry per CDR3 protein. The sample has a few hundred thousand distinct CDR3 sequences, around 25% seen once. This specimen consisted of PBMCs, mostly from graft donor cells, obtained 180 days after TCRalphabeta/CD19-depleted stem cell transplant. The clonotype was recovered from a male patient younger than 18 who had a stem cell transplant for acute lymphoblastic leukemia, so the T cells may come from the graft donor. The V and J genes are TRBV24-1 and TRBJ2-3; D not resolved. The CDR3 sequence: CATSDSQTDTQYF. The CDR3 DNA sequence: TGTGCCACCAGTGATTCGCAGACAGATACGCAGTATTTT.